This note documents a single T cell receptor (beta chain) sequence. Its antigen is not yet known. No qualities accompany the bases; no much larger clone lies one base away. These data are taken from a study of T cells after posttransplantation cyclophosphamide listed by TCRdb under 2016. About the full investigation: Using TRB sequencing, the study followed how the T cell repertoire reconstituted after myeloablative bone marrow transplantation in which posttransplantation cyclophosphamide served as GVHD prophylaxis. Antigen receptor sequencing covered samples from about 40 PTCy-treated patients and approximately 17 of their related bone marrow donors. In 3 patients, TRB sequencing was also performed on up to roughly 3 more blood samples taken 2 to 5.2 years after transplant, and in 4 patients, pretransplant blood was also TRB-sequenced. Because TRA and TRB clonality correlated tightly in 9 samples, later TCR analyses were limited to TRB. Blood from all 35 or so PTCy patients who had 1-year posttransplant specimens underwent TRB sequencing. Public TRB sequences were searched against a database of over 3,000 sequences associated with responses to pathogens, tumor antigens, self-antigens and alloantigens. What the study reported, not specific to this receptor: Across the 45 to 55 patients, TRB clonality was highly associated with recipient CMV seropositivity and CMV reactivation, and diversity with PTCy was similar to that in the CNI/methotrexate controls. The TRB repertoires of T cells infiltrating skin or the GI tract showed only limited overlap with the TRB repertoires found in blood. At 1-2 months, donor-recipient similarity was low but rose over the first year, and the later blood repertoires were often dominated by donor CD8+ memory clones.

A control cohort of 11 patients who had been given myeloablative marrow transplants with methotrexate plus a calcineurin inhibitor was sampled 1 year after transplant. Peripheral blood and bone marrow mononuclear cells were isolated by Ficoll-Hypaque density centrifugation and were cryopreserved. Reading from cysteine to phenylalanine, the CDR3 counts 13 amino acids. Only the CDR3 portion is preserved as DNA: 39 bases, with reading frame beginning at the first base. The germline V gene supplies CDR1 SGHAT and CDR2 FQNNGV. The junction shows trimming of 5 bases on V and 5 bases on J, plus 12 bases between the germline ends. TRB sequencing used genomic DNA with the immunoSEQ assay at survey resolution or the hsTCRB kit. The original methods were these. The immunoSEQ software handled initial read processing, and the LymphoSeq R package was used for repertoire analyses. Clonality was computed as 1 minus normalized Shannon entropy; Gini coefficient was also calculated for each TRB dataset. Phenotypes of unsorted samples were inferred by mapping TRB sequences from sorted subsets of the recipient or donor onto unsorted samples of the same recipient. TCRdb holds this immuneACCESS table with in-frame rearrangements only. Some clones are missing; in checked studies, unresolved V genes explain under half, and the rest has no known cause. The D gene and trimming were derived from the DNA, and the V and J assignments and clone size from that table. Counted in this sample were 15,000 to 20,000 clones; 70% to 90% of them appeared once. In total, the top ten clones hold around 2.8% of the sample.

The V gene is TRBV11-2 and the J gene is TRBJ1-1; no D gene can be assigned with confidence. Sequenced here: PBMCs, sampled 430 to 450 days after allogeneic stem cell transplant with calcineurin inhibitor and methotrexate. The TCR comes from a male patient between 25 and 39 years old who received an allogeneic stem cell transplant from an unrelated donor, was CMV-positive, and had acute and chronic GVHD. After a transplant, some T cells may have been passed on by the graft donor. The base sequence is TGTGCCAGCAGCCCCTTTGGGCGTACTGAAGCTTTCTTT. Protein translation: CASSPFGRTEAFF.